The clone carrying this T cell receptor beta chain was counted between two and nine times. Its matching antigen is unknown. The sample is drawn from a study of human T cells and chemical hapten exposure. Overall study: A patient group, mainly female, showed alopecia areata, totalis or universalis.

Via MiXCR, TCRdb re-called the RACE reads, giving one row per CDR3 protein. The repertoire holds about 360,000 distinct CDR3 sequences, with approximately 5% as singletons. Germline CDR1 MNHEY, CDR2 SVGAGI. V was pared by 10 bases and J by 5 bases, with 14 bases between. The CDR3 is 12 residues long. Stated time point: patch test 1, 2 weeks after DPC sensitization. The treatment was: therapeutic diphenylcyclopropenone sensitization with weekly scalp DPC. Each donor was an alopecia patient between 18 and 70 years of age who qualified for DPC. From whole blood left unfractionated, total RNA was extracted. Points from the study as a whole: High-frequency TCRs, those above 1 in 1000, stayed the same after DPC sensitization.

Sequenced here: whole blood, sampled in connection with sensitization to the hapten diphenylcyclopropenone (DPC). This chain connects TRBV6-5 to TRBJ2-5; TRBD2 might be the D (7 bases). This receptor was identified in a woman aged 45-59 years with alopecia areata. Some clones in this sample may be carry-over from other donors' samples. Written as DNA, the CDR3 is TGTGCCACCCGGGGGGCCGGTGAGACCCAGTACTTC. Residues: CATRGAGETQYF.